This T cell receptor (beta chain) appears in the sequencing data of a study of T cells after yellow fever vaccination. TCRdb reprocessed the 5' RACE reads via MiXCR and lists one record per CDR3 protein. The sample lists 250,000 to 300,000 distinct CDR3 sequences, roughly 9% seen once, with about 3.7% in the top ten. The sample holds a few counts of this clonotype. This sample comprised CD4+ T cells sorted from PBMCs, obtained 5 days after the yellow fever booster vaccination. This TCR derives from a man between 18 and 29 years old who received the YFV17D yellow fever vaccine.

This CDR3 is CASSPRVSAGELFF. As DNA, the CDR3 is TGTGCCAGCAGCCCCCGGGTCTCGGCCGGGGAGCTGTTTTTT. V is TRBV13 and J is TRBJ2-2; D not resolved. This CDR3 comprises 14 residues. The V and J ends lost 5 bases and 6 bases respectively, with 13 bases between them. Germline assignment: CDR1 PRHDT and CDR2 FYEKMQ (reference sequence).